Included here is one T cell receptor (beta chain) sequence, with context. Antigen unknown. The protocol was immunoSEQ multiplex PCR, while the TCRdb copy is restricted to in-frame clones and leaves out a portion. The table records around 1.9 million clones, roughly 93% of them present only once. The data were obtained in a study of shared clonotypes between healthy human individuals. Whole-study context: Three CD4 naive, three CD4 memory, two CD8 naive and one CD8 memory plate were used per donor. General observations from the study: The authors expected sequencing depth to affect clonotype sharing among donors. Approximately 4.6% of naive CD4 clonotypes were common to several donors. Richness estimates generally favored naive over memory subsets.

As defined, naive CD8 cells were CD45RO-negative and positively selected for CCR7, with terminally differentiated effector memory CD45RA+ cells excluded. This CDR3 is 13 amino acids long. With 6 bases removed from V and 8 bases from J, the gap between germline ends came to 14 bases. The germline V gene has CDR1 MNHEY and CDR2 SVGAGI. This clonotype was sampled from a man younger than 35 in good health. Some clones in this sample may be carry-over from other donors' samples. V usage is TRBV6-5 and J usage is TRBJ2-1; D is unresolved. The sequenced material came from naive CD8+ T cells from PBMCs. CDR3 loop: CASSPSIVHEQFF. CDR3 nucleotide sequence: TGTGCCAGCAGCCCATCGATAGTCCATGAGCAGTTCTTC.